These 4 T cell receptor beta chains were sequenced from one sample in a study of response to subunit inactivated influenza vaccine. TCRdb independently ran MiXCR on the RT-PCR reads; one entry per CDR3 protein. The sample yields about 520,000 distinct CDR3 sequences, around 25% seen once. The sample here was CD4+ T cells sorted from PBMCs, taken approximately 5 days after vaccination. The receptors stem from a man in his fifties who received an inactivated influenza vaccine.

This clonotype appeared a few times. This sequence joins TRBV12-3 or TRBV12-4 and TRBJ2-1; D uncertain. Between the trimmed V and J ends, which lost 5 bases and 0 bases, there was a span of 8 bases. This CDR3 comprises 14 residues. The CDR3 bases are TGTGCCAGCAGTGCCCACGGCTCCTACAATGAGCAGTTCTTC. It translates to CASSAHGSYNEQFF.

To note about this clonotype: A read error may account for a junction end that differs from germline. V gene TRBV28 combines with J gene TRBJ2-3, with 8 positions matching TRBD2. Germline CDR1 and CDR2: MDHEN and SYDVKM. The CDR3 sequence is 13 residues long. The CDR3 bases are TGTACCAGCAATAGCGGGACTAAAGATACGCAGTATTTT. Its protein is CTSNSGTKDTQYF.

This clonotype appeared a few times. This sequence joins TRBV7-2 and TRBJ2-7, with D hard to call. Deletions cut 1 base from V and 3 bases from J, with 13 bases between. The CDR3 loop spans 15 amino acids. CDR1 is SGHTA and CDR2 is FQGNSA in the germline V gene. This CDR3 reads CASSLGFRRSYEQYF. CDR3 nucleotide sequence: TGTGCCAGCAGCTTAGGGTTTCGAAGAAGCTACGAGCAGTACTTC. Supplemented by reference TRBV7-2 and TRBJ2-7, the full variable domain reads GAGVSQSPSNKVTEKGKDVELRCDPISGHTALYWYRQSLGQGLEFLIYFQGNSAPDKSGLPSDRFSAERTGGSVSTLTIQRTQQEDSAVYLCASSLGFRRSYEQYFGPGTRLTVT.

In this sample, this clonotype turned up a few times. CDR3 in amino acids: CASSSRDEQYF. DNA of the CDR3: TGTGCCAGCAGCTCCCGGGACGAGCAGTACTTC. The chain recombines TRBV7-9 with TRBJ2-7; no firm D call. Germline V gives CDR1 SEHNR, CDR2 FQNEAQ (reference sequence). The V end lost 4 bases, the J end lost 5 bases, and 6 bases lay between the germline ends. The CDR3 covers 11 residues.